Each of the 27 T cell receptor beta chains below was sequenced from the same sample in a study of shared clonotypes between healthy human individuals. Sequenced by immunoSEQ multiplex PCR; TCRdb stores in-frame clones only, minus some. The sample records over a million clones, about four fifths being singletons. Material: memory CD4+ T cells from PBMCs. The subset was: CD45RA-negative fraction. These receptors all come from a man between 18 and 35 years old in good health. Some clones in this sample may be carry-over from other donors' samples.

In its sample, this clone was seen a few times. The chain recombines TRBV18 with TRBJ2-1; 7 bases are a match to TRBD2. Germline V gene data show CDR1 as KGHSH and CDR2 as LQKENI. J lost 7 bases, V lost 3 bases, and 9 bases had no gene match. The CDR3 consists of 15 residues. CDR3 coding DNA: TGTGCCAGCTCACCCCTTGGGGGGGTGCTTAATGAGCAGTTCTTC. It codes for CASSPLGGVLNEQFF.

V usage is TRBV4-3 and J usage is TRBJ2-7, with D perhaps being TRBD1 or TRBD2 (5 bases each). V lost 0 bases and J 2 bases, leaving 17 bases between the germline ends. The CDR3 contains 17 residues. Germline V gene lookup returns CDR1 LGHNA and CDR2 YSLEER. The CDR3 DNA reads TGCGCCAGCAGCCAAGATCGGGGCCCCTCCTATGCCTACGAGCAGTACTTC. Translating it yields CASSQDRGPSYAYEQYF.

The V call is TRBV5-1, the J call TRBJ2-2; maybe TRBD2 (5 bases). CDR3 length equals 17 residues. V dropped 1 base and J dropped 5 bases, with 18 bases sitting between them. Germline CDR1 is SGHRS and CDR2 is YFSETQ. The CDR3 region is CASSLKAQRGRTGELFF. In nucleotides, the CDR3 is TGCGCCAGCAGCTTGAAGGCCCAACGGGGAAGGACCGGGGAGCTGTTTTTT.

The CDR3 sequence: CSVEVRGGRNHNEQFF. The CDR3 nucleotides read TGCAGCGTTGAGGTCCGGGGAGGGAGGAACCACAATGAGCAGTTCTTC. The rearrangement links TRBV29-1 to TRBJ2-1; TRBD2 matches 7 bases. This CDR3 region has 16 residues. V gave up 3 bases and J gave up 5 bases; unmatched junction bases: 13. Germline assignment: CDR1 SQVTM and CDR2 ANQGSEA.

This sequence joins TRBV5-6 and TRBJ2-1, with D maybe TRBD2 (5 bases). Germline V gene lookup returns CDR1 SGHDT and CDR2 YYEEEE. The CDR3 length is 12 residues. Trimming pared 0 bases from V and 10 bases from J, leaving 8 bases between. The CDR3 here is CASSLVRGEQFF. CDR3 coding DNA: TGTGCCAGCAGCTTGGTACGCGGGGAGCAGTTCTTC.

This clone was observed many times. The DNA for the CDR3 is TGTGCCAGCACTAGAGCGGGAGGCTCCTACGAGCAGTACTTC. Protein: CASTRAGGSYEQYF. The chain recombines TRBV6-5 with TRBJ2-7, with 9 bases identical to TRBD2. V was pared by 7 bases and J by 0 bases, with 4 bases of the junction left unmatched. The CDR3 consists of 14 residues. CDR1 and CDR2 (germline): MNHEY, SVGAGI.

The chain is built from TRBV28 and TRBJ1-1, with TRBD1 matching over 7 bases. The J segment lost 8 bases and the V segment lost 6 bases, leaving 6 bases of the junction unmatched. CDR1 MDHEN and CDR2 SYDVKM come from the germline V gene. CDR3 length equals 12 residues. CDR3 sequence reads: CASRRETGEAFF. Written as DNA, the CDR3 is TGTGCCAGCAGACGCGAGACAGGGGAAGCTTTCTTT.

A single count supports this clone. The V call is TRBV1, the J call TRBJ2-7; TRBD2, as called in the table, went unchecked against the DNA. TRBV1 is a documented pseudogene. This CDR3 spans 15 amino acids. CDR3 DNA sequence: TGCACCAGCAGCCAAGTGTTAGCGGGAGATGACGAGCAGTACTTC. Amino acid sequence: CTSSQVLAGDDEQYF.

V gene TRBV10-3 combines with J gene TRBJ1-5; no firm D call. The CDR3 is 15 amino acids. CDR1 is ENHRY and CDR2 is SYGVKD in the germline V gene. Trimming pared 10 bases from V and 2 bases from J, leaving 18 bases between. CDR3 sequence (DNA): TGTGCCAGCAATGATGAGGGTATTGGCAATCAGCCCCAGCATTTT. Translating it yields CASNDEGIGNQPQHF.

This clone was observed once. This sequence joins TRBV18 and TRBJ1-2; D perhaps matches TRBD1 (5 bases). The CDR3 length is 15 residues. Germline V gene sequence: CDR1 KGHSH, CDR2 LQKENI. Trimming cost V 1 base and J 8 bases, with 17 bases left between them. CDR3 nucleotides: TGTGCCAGCTCACCACTCTCAGGGTCTCCCGGAGGCTACACCTTC. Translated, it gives CASSPLSGSPGGYTF.

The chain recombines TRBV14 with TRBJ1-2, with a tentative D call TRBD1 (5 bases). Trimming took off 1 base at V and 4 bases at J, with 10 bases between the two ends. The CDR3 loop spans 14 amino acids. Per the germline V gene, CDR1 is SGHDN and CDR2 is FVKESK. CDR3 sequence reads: CASSQGQGIYGYTF. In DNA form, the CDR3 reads TGTGCCAGCAGCCAAGGGCAGGGAATCTATGGCTACACCTTC.

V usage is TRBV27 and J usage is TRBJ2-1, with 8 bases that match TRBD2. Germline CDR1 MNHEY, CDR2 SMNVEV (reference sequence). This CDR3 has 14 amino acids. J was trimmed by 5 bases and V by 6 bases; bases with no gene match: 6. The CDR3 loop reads CASRTGTRHNEQFF. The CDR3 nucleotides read TGTGCCAGCAGGACCGGGACTAGACACAATGAGCAGTTCTTC.

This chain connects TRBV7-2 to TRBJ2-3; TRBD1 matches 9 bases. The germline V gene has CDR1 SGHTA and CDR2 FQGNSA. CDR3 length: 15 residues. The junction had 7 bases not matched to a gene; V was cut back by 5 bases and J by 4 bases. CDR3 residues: CASSPGTGRADTQYF. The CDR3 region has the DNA TGTGCCAGCAGCCCTGGGACAGGGAGGGCAGATACGCAGTATTTT.

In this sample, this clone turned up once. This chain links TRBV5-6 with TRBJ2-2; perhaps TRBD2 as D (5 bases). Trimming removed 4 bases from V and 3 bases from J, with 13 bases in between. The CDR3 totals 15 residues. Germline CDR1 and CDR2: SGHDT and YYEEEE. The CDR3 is CASSLPTRDTGELFF. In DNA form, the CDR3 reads TGTGCCAGCAGCCTGCCGACGAGGGACACCGGGGAGCTGTTTTTT. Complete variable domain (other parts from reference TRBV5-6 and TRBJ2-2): DAGVTQSPTHLIKTRGQQVTLRCSPKSGHDTVSWYQQALGQGPQFIFQYYEEEERQRGNFPDRFSGHQFPNYSSELNVNALLLGDSALYLCASSLPTRDTGELFFGEGSRLTVL.

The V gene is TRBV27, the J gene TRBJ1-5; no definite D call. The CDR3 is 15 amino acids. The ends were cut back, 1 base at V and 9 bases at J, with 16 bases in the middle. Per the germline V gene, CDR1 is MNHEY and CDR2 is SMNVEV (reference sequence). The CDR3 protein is CASSLLSGSSGPQHF. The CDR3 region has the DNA TGTGCCAGCAGTTTATTGTCGGGCAGCAGTGGGCCCCAGCATTTT.

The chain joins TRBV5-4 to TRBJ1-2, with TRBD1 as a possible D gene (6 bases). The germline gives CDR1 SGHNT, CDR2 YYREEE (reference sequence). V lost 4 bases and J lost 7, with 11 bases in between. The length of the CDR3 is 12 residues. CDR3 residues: CASSGGAGGYTF. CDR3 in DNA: TGTGCCAGCAGCGGGGGGGCAGGTGGCTACACCTTC. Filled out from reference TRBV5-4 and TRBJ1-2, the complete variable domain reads ETGVTQSPTHLIKTRGQQVTLRCSSQSGHNTVSWYQQALGQGPQFIFQYYREEENGRGNFPPRFSGLQFPNYSSELNVNALELDDSALYLCASSGGAGGYTFGSGTRLTVV.

CDR3 coding DNA: TGTGCCAGCAGCCCCGACGGTGCAACTAATGAAAAACTGTTTTTT. It encodes CASSPDGATNEKLFF. The chain links TRBV5-4 to TRBJ1-4; D not certain. Germline-derived CDR1 and CDR2 are SGHNT and YYREEE (reference sequence). V lost 4 bases and J 0 bases, leaving 10 bases between the germline ends. The CDR3 spans 15 residues.

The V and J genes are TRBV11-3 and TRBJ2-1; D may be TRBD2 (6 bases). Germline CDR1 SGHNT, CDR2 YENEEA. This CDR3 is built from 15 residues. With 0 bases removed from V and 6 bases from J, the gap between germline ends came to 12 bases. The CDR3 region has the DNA TGTGCCAGCAGCTTAGATGGCGGGATCTCCAATGAGCAGTTCTTC. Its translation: CASSLDGGISNEQFF.

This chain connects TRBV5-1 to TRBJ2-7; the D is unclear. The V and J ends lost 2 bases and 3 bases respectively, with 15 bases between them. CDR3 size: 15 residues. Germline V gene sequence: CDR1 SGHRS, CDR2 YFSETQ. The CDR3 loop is CASSFRRGGGYEQYF. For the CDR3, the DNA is TGCGCCAGCAGCTTCCGCCGCGGCGGTGGCTACGAGCAGTACTTC.

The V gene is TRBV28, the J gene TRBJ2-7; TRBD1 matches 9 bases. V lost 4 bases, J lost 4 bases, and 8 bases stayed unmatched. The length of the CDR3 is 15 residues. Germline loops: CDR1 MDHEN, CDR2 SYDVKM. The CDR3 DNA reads TGTGCCAGCAGTTCGCCGACAGGGGGGGAATACGAGCAGTACTTC. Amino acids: CASSSPTGGEYEQYF.

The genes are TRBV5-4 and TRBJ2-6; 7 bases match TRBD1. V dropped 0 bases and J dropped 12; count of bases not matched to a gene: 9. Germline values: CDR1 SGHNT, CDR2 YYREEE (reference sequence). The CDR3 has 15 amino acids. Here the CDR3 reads CASSLVSGGEGVLTF. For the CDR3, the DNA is TGTGCCAGCAGCTTGGTGTCAGGGGGAGAGGGCGTCCTGACTTTC.

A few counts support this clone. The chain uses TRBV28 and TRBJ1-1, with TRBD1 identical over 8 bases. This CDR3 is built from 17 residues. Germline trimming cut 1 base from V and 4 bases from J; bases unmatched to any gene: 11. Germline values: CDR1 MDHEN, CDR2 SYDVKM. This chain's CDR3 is CASSLLGYGQGSTEAFF. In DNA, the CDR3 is TGTGCCAGCAGTTTATTAGGATACGGACAGGGATCCACTGAAGCTTTCTTT.

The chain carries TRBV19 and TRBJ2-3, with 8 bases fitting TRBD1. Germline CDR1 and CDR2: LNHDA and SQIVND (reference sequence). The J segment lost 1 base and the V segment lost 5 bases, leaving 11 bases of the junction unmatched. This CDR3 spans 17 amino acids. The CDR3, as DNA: TGTGCCAGTAGTCCTGGGGGCAGGGGGCCGGGCACAGATACGCAGTATTTT. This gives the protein CASSPGGRGPGTDTQYF.

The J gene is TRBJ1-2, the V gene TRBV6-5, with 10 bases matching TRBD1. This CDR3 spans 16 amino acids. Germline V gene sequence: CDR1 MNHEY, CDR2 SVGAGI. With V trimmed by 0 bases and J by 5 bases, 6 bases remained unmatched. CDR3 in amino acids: CASSYSRQGAGYGYTF. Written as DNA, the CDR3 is TGTGCCAGCAGTTACTCCCGACAGGGGGCTGGATATGGCTACACCTTC.

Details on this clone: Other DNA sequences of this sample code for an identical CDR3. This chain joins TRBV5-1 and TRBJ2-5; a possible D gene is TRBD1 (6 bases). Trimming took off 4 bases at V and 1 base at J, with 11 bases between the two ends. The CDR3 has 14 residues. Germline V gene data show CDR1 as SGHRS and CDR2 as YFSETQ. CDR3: CASSPQGPQETQYF. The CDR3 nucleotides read TGCGCCAGCAGCCCGCAGGGGCCCCAAGAGACCCAGTACTTC.

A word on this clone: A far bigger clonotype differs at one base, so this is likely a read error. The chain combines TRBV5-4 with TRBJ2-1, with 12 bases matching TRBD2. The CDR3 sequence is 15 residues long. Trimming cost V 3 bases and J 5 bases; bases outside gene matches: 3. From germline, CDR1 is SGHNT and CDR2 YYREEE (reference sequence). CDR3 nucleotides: TGTGCCAGCAGCTCAGGACTAGCGGGGAACAATGAGCAGTTCTTC. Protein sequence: CASSSGLAGNNEQFF.

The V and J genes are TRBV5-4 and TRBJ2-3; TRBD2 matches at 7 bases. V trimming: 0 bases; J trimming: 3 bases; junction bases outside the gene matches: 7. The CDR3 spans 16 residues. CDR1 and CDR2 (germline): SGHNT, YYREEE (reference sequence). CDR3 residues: CASSLVVGGSTDTQYF. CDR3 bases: TGTGCCAGCAGCTTGGTAGTGGGAGGGTCAACAGATACGCAGTATTTT.